The 25 T cell receptor beta chains given below trace back to one sample, sequenced in a study of neurological immune-mediated disorders (dated by TCRdb to about 2019). Libraries were made using 5' RACE. Instrument used: Illumina HiSeq 2500. The public sequencing data were trimmed at Q25 with fastp and processed into clonotypes with MiXCR by TCRdb, which kept only in-frame beta chains. Here each entry gathers all rows of one CDR3 protein and keeps the most common genes and DNA. The sample data list some 41,000 distinct CDR3 sequences, and about 2.3% of these were observed just once. Clones ranked in the top ten supply around 12% of the sample. Sequencing was carried out using PBMCs. These receptors all come from a young man with multiple sclerosis.

This clonotype occurred many times. V and J are TRBV6-5 and TRBJ2-4, with TRBD2 identical over 12 bases. The CDR3 runs 16 residues. The germline V gene has CDR1 MNHEY and CDR2 SVGAGI. Losses at the gene ends were 5 bases for V and 7 bases for J; bases not matched to a gene: 9. The CDR3 nucleotides are TGTGCCAGCAGTGCCCGGACTAGCGGGAACGGGAACATTCAGTACTTC. Amino acids: CASSARTSGNGNIQYF.

This clonotype was seen ten or more times. V usage is TRBV4-3 and J usage is TRBJ2-3, with 7 bases matching TRBD2. From germline, CDR1 is LGHNA and CDR2 YSLEER. This CDR3 contains 15 residues. The J segment lost 7 bases and the V segment lost 1 base, leaving 8 bases of the junction unmatched. Here the CDR3 reads CASSQGAGMLNTQYF. The CDR3 nucleotides are TGCGCCAGCAGCCAAGGAGCGGGGATGCTGAATACGCAGTATTTT.

This clonotype was counted at least ten times. J is TRBJ2-1 and V is TRBV20-1; TRBD2 agrees at 14 bases. After removal of 6 bases from V and 5 bases from J, the junction contained 0 bases not matched to a gene. There are 13 residues in the CDR3. Germline CDR1 DFQATT, CDR2 SNEGSKA (reference sequence). The CDR3 loop reads CSAGLAGDNEQFF. CDR3 sequence (DNA): TGCAGTGCGGGACTAGCGGGAGACAATGAGCAGTTCTTC.

The chain joins TRBV27 to TRBJ2-1, with 7 bases identical to TRBD1. The CDR3 consists of 13 residues. Germline V lookup: CDR1 MNHEY, CDR2 SMNVEV (reference sequence). V gave up 5 bases and J gave up 12 bases; unmatched junction bases: 10. Here the CDR3 DNA reads TGTGCCAGCAGTCACAGGGGACCTTATGCGCAGTTCTTC. The encoded protein is CASSHRGPYAQFF.

This clonotype was picked up many times. The rearrangement uses TRBV6-1 and TRBJ2-4, with 9 bases matching TRBD1. The J segment lost 7 bases and the V segment lost 0 bases, leaving 4 bases of the junction unmatched. The CDR3 is 15 residues long. CDR1 and CDR2 from the germline V gene are MNHNS and SASEGT. CDR3 DNA sequence: TGTGCCAGCAGTGAAGCCCGGACAGGGGCCAACATTCAGTACTTC. It is translated as CASSEARTGANIQYF.

This clonotype was seen many times. The chain carries TRBV6-2 or TRBV6-3 and TRBJ2-7; 9 nucleotides align to TRBD1. After removal of 6 bases from V and 3 bases from J, the junction contained 6 bases not matched to a gene. This CDR3 is built from 14 residues. Germline V lookup: CDR1 MNHEY, CDR2 SVGEGT. The DNA of the CDR3 is TGTGCCAGCAGCTTGGACAGGGGCATCTACGAGCAGTACTTC. Translation: CASSLDRGIYEQYF.

This clonotype occurred many times. The chain is built from TRBV20-1 and TRBJ2-7; the D gene could be TRBD1 or TRBD2 (5 bases each). From germline, CDR1 is DFQATT and CDR2 SNEGSKA (reference sequence). The V end was cut by 3 bases, the J end by 2 bases, with 5 bases between. There are 11 residues in the CDR3. Here the CDR3 reads CSARGPYEQYF. In nucleotides, the CDR3 is TGCAGTGCTAGGGGACCCTACGAGCAGTACTTC.

This clonotype occurred many times. This sequence joins TRBV20-1 and TRBJ2-7; tentative D call: TRBD1 (5 bases). The CDR3 runs 11 residues. The V and J ends lost 4 bases and 3 bases respectively, with 7 bases between them. Germline V lookup: CDR1 DFQATT, CDR2 SNEGSKA (reference sequence). The CDR3 spells CSAKGVYEQYF. CDR3 sequence (DNA): TGCAGTGCTAAAGGGGTCTACGAGCAGTACTTC.

This clonotype showed up many times. The chain joins TRBV7-6 to TRBJ1-4; D ambiguous. The CDR3 extends over 16 amino acids. V dropped 1 base and J dropped 8 bases, with 17 bases sitting between them. Germline V gives CDR1 SGHVS, CDR2 FNYEAQ. In nucleotides, the CDR3 is TGTGCCAGCAGCTTAGAGCCCGGGAAGCGAGGGGAAAAACTGTTTTTT. Translating gives CASSLEPGKRGEKLFF.

This clonotype was detected ten times or more. This chain joins TRBV20-1 and TRBJ2-3; 8 bases align to TRBD1. Trimming cost V 6 bases and J 2 bases; bases outside gene matches: 10. Germline-derived CDR1 and CDR2 are DFQATT and SNEGSKA (reference sequence). The CDR3 sequence is 15 residues long. This CDR3 is CSAGFDRGDTDTQYF. The CDR3 DNA reads as TGCAGTGCCGGATTCGACAGGGGTGACACAGATACGCAGTATTTT.

At least ten counts were recorded for this clonotype. The chain combines TRBV5-1 with TRBJ2-5, with no clear D. The CDR3 is made up of 15 amino acids. Germline assignment: CDR1 SGHRS and CDR2 YFSETQ. The V gene lost 0 bases and the J gene lost 5 bases, with 14 bases spanning the gap. The CDR3 bases are TGCGCCAGCAGCTTGGTGGCTTACCCGGAGGAGACCCAGTACTTC. It translates to CASSLVAYPEETQYF.

This clonotype was observed many times. The chain recombines TRBV11-2 with TRBJ2-3; D tentatively fits TRBD1 or TRBD2 (5 bases each). Germline CDR1 is SGHAT and CDR2 is FQNNGV. The CDR3 spans 16 residues. V dropped 1 base and J dropped 5 bases, with 16 bases sitting between them. CDR3 sequence reads: CASSLGGTVVVDTQYF. Here the CDR3 DNA reads TGTGCCAGCAGCTTAGGAGGGACGGTCGTGGTAGATACGCAGTATTTT.

This clonotype came up a few times. This may be a read error: a much more frequent sequence differs by one nucleotide. The CDR3 carries no conserved terminal phenylalanine or tryptophan, so it likely arises from a read error. The rearrangement joins TRBV12-3 or TRBV12-4 to TRBJ1-2; D possibly corresponds to TRBD1 (6 bases). V lost 4 bases and J lost 7, with 10 bases in between. This CDR3 region has 12 residues. This CDR3 is CASSSNRAGYTC. CDR3 in DNA: TGTGCCAGCAGTTCAAACAGGGCTGGCTACACCTGC.

Ten or more counts support this clonotype. This rearrangement joins TRBV14 to TRBJ2-1; TRBD1 matches at 7 bases. Germline V gene lookup returns CDR1 SGHDN and CDR2 FVKESK. J was trimmed by 9 bases and V by 2 bases; bases with no gene match: 16. The CDR3 covers 17 residues. The CDR3 bases are TGTGCCAGCAGCCAACCACAGGGGCCTCTTGGGGAAAGTGAGCAGTTCTTC. Encoded protein: CASSQPQGPLGESEQFF.

This clonotype was seen many times. The V and J genes are TRBV12-3 or TRBV12-4 and TRBJ1-6; D call uncertain. The CDR3 is 14 amino acids. The V end lost 8 bases, the J end lost 7 bases, and 15 bases lay between the germline ends. The CDR3 DNA reads as TGTGCCAGCTCGTTTGCAGGCAGAAATTCACCCCTCCACTTT. Amino acid sequence: CASSFAGRNSPLHF.

This clonotype has a count of ten or more. The chain recombines TRBV11-2 with TRBJ1-4; the D is unclear. The germline gives CDR1 SGHAT, CDR2 FQNNGV. Trimming took off 5 bases at V and 4 bases at J, with 17 bases between the two ends. CDR3 length: 16 amino acids. This CDR3 is CASSLPEGQFNEKLFF. Here the CDR3 DNA reads TGTGCCAGCAGCCTCCCCGAAGGGCAGTTTAATGAAAAACTGTTTTTT. The full variable domain, its missing parts supplied by reference TRBV11-2 and TRBJ1-4, is EAGVAQSPRYKIIEKRQSVAFWCNPISGHATLYWYQQILGQGPKLLIQFQNNGVVDDSQLPKDRFSAERLKGVDSTLKIQPAKLEDSAVYLCASSLPEGQFNEKLFFGSGTQLSVL.

This clonotype was observed many times. An end of the junction does not agree with germline; a read error may underlie this. CDR3 sequence (DNA): TGCGCCAGCAGCTTGGTCCACGGCGAGGAGGACTTC. This encodes CASSLVHGEEDF. The genes are TRBV5-1 and TRBJ2-7; perhaps TRBD2 as D (5 bases). The CDR3 contains 12 residues. Per germline, CDR1 SGHRS and CDR2 YFSETQ.

This clonotype was recorded many times. The J gene is TRBJ2-7, the V gene TRBV12-3 or TRBV12-4; 8 nucleotides align to TRBD1. CDR3 size: 15 residues. V trimming: 6 bases; J trimming: 3 bases; junction bases outside the gene matches: 10. CDR3 sequence (DNA): TGTGCCAGCAGGCAACGTACCGGGACAGGCTACGAGCAGTACTTC. Amino acid sequence: CASRQRTGTGYEQYF.

This clonotype was detected only a few times. The chain uses TRBV3-1 and TRBJ2-7, with a tentative D call TRBD2 (5 bases). Germline-derived CDR1 and CDR2 are LGHDT and YNNKEL (reference sequence). This CDR3 is 15 amino acids long. Trimming left V 4 bases short and J 7 bases short, with 20 bases between. The CDR3 DNA reads TGTGCCAGCAGCCCCCCCAGCGGAGGCCTTGTTGAGCAGTACTTC. Translating gives CASSPPSGGLVEQYF.

The chain employs TRBV4-1 and TRBJ1-5; 11 bases align to TRBD1. V shed 1 base and J 5 bases; nucleotides not matched to a gene: 1. The length of the CDR3 is 15 residues. Germline V gives CDR1 MGHRA, CDR2 YSYEKL. The CDR3 loop is CASSQGGQGDQPQHF. The CDR3, as DNA: TGCGCCAGCAGCCAAGGGGGACAGGGGGATCAGCCCCAGCATTTT.

This clonotype was seen ten or more times. The rearrangement joins TRBV11-2 to TRBJ2-1; no reliable D call. This CDR3 has 16 amino acids. The germline V and J ends were trimmed by 4 bases and 1 base, with 14 bases remaining between them. The germline gives CDR1 SGHAT, CDR2 FQNNGV. Here the CDR3 DNA reads TGTGCCAGCAGCTCGACTTCTACCCTGTCCTACAATGAGCAGTTCTTC. Residues: CASSSTSTLSYNEQFF. Supplemented by reference TRBV11-2 and TRBJ2-1, the full variable domain reads EAGVAQSPRYKIIEKRQSVAFWCNPISGHATLYWYQQILGQGPKLLIQFQNNGVVDDSQLPKDRFSAERLKGVDSTLKIQPAKLEDSAVYLCASSSTSTLSYNEQFFGPGTRLTVL.

This clonotype appeared many times. V usage is TRBV6-5 and J usage is TRBJ2-7; no clear D gene. The V end lost 4 bases, the J end lost 2 bases, and 9 bases lay between the germline ends. The CDR3 is made up of 13 amino acids. Germline V lookup: CDR1 MNHEY, CDR2 SVGAGI. The CDR3, as DNA: TGTGCCAGCAGTTCTACAGCGACCTACGAGCAGTACTTC. Translating gives CASSSTATYEQYF.

This clonotype was counted ten times or more. The rearrangement links TRBV15 to TRBJ2-5; D is undetermined. Trimming stripped 0 bases from V and 5 bases from J, with 7 bases between. The germline gives CDR1 LNHNV, CDR2 YYDKDF (reference sequence). The CDR3 runs to 13 residues. The CDR3 bases are TGTGCCACCAGCAGAGATCTTATCGAGACCCAGTACTTC. It is translated as CATSRDLIETQYF.

This clonotype was detected many times. The chain links TRBV15 to TRBJ2-3; unclear D gene. Trimming cost V 0 bases and J 4 bases, with 8 bases left between them. CDR3 length: 14 residues. CDR1 and CDR2 from the germline V gene are LNHNV and YYDKDF (reference sequence). CDR3 coding DNA: TGTGCCACCAGCAGAGATCGGAGCTCAGATACGCAGTATTTT. This sequence encodes CATSRDRSSDTQYF. The full variable domain, in which reference TRBV15 and TRBJ2-3 provide the parts outside the CDR3, is DAMVIQNPRYQVTQFGKPVTLSCSQTLNHNVMYWYQQKSSQAPKLLFHYYDKDFNNEADTPDNFQSRRPNTSFCFLDIRSPGLGDTAMYLCATSRDRSSDTQYFGPGTRLTVL.

This clonotype was observed many times. This chain connects TRBV5-1 to TRBJ1-1; D perhaps matches TRBD1 (5 bases). This CDR3 has 15 amino acids. V was cut by 4 bases and J by 5 bases, with 18 bases left in between. The germline gives CDR1 SGHRS, CDR2 YFSETQ. CDR3 protein: CASSLAGIGGTEAFF. CDR3 DNA sequence: TGCGCCAGCAGCCTCGCGGGTATCGGGGGAACTGAAGCTTTCTTT.